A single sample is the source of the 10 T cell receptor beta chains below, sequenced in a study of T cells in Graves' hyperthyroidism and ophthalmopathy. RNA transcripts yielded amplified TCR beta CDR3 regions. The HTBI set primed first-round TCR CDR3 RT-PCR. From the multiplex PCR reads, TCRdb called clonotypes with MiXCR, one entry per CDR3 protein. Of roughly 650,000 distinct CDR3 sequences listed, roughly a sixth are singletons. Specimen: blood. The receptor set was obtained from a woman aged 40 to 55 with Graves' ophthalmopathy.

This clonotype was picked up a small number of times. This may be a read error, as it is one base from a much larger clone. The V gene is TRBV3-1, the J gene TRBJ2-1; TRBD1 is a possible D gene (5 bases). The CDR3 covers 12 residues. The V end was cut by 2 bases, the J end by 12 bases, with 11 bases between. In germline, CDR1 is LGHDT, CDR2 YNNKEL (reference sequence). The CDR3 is CASSQPGRGQFF. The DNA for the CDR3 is TGTGCCAGCAGCCAACCAGGGCGAGGGCAGTTCTTC.

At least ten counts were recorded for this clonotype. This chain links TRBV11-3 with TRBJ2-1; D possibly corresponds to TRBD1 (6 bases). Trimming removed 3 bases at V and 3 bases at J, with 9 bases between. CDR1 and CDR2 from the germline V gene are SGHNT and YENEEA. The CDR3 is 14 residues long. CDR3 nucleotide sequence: TGTGCCAGCAGCTTGGGGGCCAGCTACAATGAGCAGTTCTTC. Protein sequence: CASSLGASYNEQFF.

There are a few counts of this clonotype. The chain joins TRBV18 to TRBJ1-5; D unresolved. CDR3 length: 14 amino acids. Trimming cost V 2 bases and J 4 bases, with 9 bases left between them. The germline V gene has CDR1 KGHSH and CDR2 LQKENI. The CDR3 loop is CASSPTEENQPQHF. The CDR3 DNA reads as TGTGCCAGCTCACCAACAGAGGAGAATCAGCCCCAGCATTTT.

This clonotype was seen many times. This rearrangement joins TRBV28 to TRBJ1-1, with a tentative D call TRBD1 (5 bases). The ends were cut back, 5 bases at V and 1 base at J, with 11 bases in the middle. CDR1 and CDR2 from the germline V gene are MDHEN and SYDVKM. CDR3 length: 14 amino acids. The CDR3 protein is CASSTDISNTEAFF. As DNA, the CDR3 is TGTGCCAGCAGTACGGACATATCGAACACTGAAGCTTTCTTT.

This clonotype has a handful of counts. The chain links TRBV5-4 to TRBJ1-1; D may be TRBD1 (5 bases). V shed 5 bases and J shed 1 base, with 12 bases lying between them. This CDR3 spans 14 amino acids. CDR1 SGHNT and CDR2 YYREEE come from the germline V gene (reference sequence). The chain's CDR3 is CASRGPNRNTEAFF. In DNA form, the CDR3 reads TGTGCCAGCAGGGGGCCGAACAGGAACACTGAAGCTTTCTTT.

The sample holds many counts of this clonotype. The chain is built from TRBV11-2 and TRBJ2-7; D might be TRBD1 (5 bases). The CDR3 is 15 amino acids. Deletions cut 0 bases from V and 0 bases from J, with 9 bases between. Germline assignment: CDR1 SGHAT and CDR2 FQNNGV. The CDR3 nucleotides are TGTGCCAGCAGCTTAGAGGCAGGGCACTCCTACGAGCAGTACTTC. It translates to CASSLEAGHSYEQYF.

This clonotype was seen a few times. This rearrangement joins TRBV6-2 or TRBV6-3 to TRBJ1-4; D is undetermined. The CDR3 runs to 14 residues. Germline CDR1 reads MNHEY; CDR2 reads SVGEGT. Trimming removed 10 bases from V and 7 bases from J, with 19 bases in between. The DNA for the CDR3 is TGTGCCACCACCCCGCCCGGAACCGTTGAAAAACTGTTTTTT. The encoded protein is CATTPPGTVEKLFF.

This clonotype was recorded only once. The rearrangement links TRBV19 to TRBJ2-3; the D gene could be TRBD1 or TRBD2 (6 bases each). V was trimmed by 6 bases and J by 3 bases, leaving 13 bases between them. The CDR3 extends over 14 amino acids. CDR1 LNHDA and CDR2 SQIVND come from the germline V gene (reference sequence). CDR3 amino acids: CASSTGRRTDTQYF. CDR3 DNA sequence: TGTGCCAGTAGCACAGGGAGGAGGACAGATACGCAGTATTTT. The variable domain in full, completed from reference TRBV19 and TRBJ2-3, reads DGGITQSPKYLFRKEGQNVTLSCEQNLNHDAMYWYRQDPGQGLRLIYYSQIVNDFQKGDIAEGYSVSREKKESFPLTVTSAQKNPTAFYLCASSTGRRTDTQYFGPGTRLTVL.

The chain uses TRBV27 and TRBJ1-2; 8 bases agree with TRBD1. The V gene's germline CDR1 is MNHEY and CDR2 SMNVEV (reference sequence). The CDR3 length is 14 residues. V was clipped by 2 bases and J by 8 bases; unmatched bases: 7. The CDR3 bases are TGTGCCAGCAGTTTAGGGGACAGGAGGTCGGGCTACACCTTC. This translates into CASSLGDRRSGYTF.

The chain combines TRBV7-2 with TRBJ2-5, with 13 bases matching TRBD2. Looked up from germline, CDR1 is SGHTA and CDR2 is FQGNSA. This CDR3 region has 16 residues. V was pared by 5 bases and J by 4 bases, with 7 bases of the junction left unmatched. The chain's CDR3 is CASSRGLAGAGETQYF. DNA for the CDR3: TGTGCCAGCAGCCGCGGACTAGCGGGGGCCGGAGAGACCCAGTACTTC.